This T cell receptor beta chain was retrieved from a study of blood T cell repertoires in COVID-19 (dated by TCRdb to 2018 to 2021). About the investigation overall: The collaborator samples originated in the United States, Italy and Spain and spanned the acute and convalescent phases of COVID-19. The prospective study material was composed of cDNA or gDNA derived from T cells, B-cell-depleted T cells, or PBMCs. Deeply sampled blood TCRbeta repertoires from subjects exposed to, actively infected with, or recovered from COVID-19 were included in the dataset. The repertoires were released in a freely available public database meant as a resource for research on the immune response to SARS-CoV-2. Samples were obtained from the ongoing ImmuneRACE study (first 160 participants) and from about 1,300 subjects provided by 6 global collaborators. Sample metadata almost always included a de-identified subject ID, COVID-19 status, age in years and sex. HLA class I and class II types, where available, came from metadata supplied by the sample provider rather than from assay-based typing.

The immunoSEQ Assay, a bias-controlled multiplex PCR, was used to amplify TCRbeta CDR3 regions from genomic DNA. Per the source publication's procedure: The number of nucleated cells in each sample was estimated from the amplification of reference gene primers within the assay. To quantify the absolute abundance of each unique TCRbeta CDR3 rearrangement, sequence reads were collapsed and filtered. For each sample, productive Simpson clonality was calculated as the square root of Simpson's diversity index over productive rearrangements. The source is immuneACCESS, and TCRdb retained only in-frame sequences with V and J called. Part of the clones is not carried over; for the studies checked, unresolved V genes explain less than half of this, and the remainder is unexplained. D and trimming were read from the DNA, whereas the V and J calls and clone size are those reported in that table. Here the sample has 6,400 or so clones; nearly 90% occur a single time. The ten largest make up more than 9% of the sample.

As for this clone: The antigen it binds to is not known. The input lacks base qualities; no much larger clone sits a single base away.

Beyond this particular receptor, the publication reports: Clinical and demographic metadata were provided uncurated, with the amount varying by source and participant.

The collaborating institutions used their own protocols to collect whole blood in K2EDTA tubes. Collaborator samples were shipped for TCRbeta analysis as frozen whole blood, isolated PBMCs, or DNA extracted from either sample type. The CDR3 goes from the cysteine to the phenylalanine over 13 residues. Only the CDR3 DNA stays, 39 bases, in frame from base 1. The germline V gene supplies CDR1 SGHDT and CDR2 YYEEEE. The junction shows trimming of 5 bases on V and 7 bases on J, and the gene matches do not reach 8 bases of it. The sequence derives from a man aged 70-80 years with active COVID-19. What was sequenced was peripheral blood. This chain joins TRBV5-6 to TRBJ2-5, with 7 central nucleotides matching TRBD1. The base sequence is TGTGCCAGCAGTTATACAGGGGCCGGGACCCAGTACTTC. This sequence encodes CASSYTGAGTQYF.